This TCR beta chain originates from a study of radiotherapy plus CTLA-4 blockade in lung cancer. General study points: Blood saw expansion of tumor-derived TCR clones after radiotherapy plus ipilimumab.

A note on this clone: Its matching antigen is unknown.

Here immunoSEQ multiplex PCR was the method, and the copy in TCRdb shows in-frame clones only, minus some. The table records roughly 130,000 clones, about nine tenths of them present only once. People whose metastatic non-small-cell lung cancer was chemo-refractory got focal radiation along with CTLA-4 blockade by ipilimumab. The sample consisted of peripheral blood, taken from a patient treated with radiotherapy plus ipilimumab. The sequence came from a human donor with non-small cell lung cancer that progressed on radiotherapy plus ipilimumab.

The CDR3 DNA follows: TGTGCCAGCAGTGGGACAGGTTCAGGCTACACCTTC. Translating it yields CASSGTGSGYTF. This chain uses TRBV2 with TRBJ1-2; 7 nucleotides line up with TRBD1. The germline V gene encodes CDR1 SNHLY and CDR2 FYNNEI. V gave up 4 bases and J gave up 8 bases; unmatched junction bases: 4. There are 12 residues in the CDR3. The full variable domain, completed using reference TRBV2 and TRBJ1-2, is EPEVTQTPSHQVTQMGQEVILRCVPISNHLYFYWYRQILGQKVEFLVSFYNNEISEKSEIFDDQFSVERPDGSNFTLKIRSTKLEDSAMYFCASSGTGSGYTFGSGTRLTVV.